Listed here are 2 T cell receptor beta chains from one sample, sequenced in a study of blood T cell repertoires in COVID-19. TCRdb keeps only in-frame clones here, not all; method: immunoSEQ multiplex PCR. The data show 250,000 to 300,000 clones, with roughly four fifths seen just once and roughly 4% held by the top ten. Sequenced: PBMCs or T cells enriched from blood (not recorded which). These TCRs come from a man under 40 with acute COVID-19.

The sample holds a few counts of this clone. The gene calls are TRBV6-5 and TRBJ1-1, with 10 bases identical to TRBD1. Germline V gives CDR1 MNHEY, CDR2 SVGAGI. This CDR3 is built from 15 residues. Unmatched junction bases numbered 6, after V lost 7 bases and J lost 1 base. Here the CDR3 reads CASTIRDRGNTEAFF. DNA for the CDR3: TGTGCCAGCACCATTAGGGACAGGGGGAACACTGAAGCTTTCTTT.

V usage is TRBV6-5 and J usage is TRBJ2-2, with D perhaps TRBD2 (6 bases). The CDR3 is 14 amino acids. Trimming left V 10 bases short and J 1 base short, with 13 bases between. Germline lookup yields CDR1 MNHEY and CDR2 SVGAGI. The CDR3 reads CATIAGRNTGELFF. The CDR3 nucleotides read TGTGCCACCATCGCGGGAAGGAACACCGGGGAGCTGTTTTTT.